These T cell receptor beta chains were read from a single sample in a study of blood T cell repertoires in COVID-19. Sequenced by immunoSEQ multiplex PCR; TCRdb stores in-frame clones only, minus some. This table has roughly 59,000 clones, roughly 77% appearing once. The material sequenced was peripheral blood. These receptors were taken from a man older than 75 with acute or convalescent COVID-19. The CDR3 runs from the conserved cysteine through the conserved F or W. Each record gives: D gene, V gene, J gene, clone size, CDR3 protein, CDR3 DNA. D genes are given only for firm matches. A clone size is listed for some rows: how often the clone was seen (once, few, many), or a class if it is expanded.

d_call: TRBD2; v_call: TRBV4-3; j_call: TRBJ2-3; clone_size: few; cdr3_aa: CASSPESFSGGDTQYF; cdr3_nt: TGCGCCAGCAGCCCAGAGTCGTTCTCGGGAGGGGATACGCAGTATTTT
d_call: TRBD2; v_call: TRBV4-2; j_call: TRBJ2-5; clone_size: once; cdr3_aa: CASSQGTSGQETQYF; cdr3_nt: TGTGCCAGCAGCCAGGGGACTAGCGGCCAAGAGACCCAGTACTTC
d_call: -; v_call: TRBV2; j_call: TRBJ1-2; clone_size: -; cdr3_aa: CASSEGGEGGYTF; cdr3_nt: TGTGCCAGCAGTGAAGGGGGGGAGGGTGGCTACACCTTC
d_call: -; v_call: TRBV12-3/TRBV12-4; j_call: TRBJ1-1; clone_size: few; cdr3_aa: CASSELMNTEAFF; cdr3_nt: TGTGCCAGCTCTGAGTTAATGAACACTGAAGCTTTCTTT
d_call: TRBD2; v_call: TRBV28; j_call: TRBJ2-3; clone_size: -; cdr3_aa: CASSLASGTVGDTQYF; cdr3_nt: TGTGCCAGCAGTTTGGCTAGCGGGACCGTTGGAGATACGCAGTATTTT
d_call: -; v_call: TRBV7-6; j_call: TRBJ2-7; clone_size: -; cdr3_aa: CASSLEGDRCNYEQYF; cdr3_nt: TGTGCCAGCAGCTTAGAGGGTGACAGGTGCAACTACGAGCAGTACTTC
d_call: TRBD1; v_call: TRBV6-6; j_call: TRBJ1-2; clone_size: -; cdr3_aa: CASSPISPGTGGDGYTF; cdr3_nt: TGTGCCAGCAGTCCCATATCTCCCGGGACAGGGGGCGACGGCTACACCTTC
d_call: -; v_call: TRBV5-8; j_call: TRBJ1-4; clone_size: few; cdr3_aa: CASSPSRRGKLFF; cdr3_nt: TGTGCCAGCAGTCCCTCCAGGAGGGGAAAACTGTTTTTT
d_call: -; v_call: TRBV3-1/TRBV3-2; j_call: TRBJ2-3; clone_size: -; cdr3_aa: CASREKGSDTQYF; cdr3_nt: TGTGCCAGCAGGGAAAAAGGGAGCGATACGCAGTATTTT
d_call: TRBD2; v_call: TRBV6-1; j_call: TRBJ2-3; clone_size: -; cdr3_aa: CASSESSGPSTDTQYF; cdr3_nt: TGTGCCAGCAGTGAATCTAGCGGACCTAGCACAGATACGCAGTATTTT
d_call: -; v_call: TRBV11-2; j_call: TRBJ2-2; clone_size: -; cdr3_aa: CAGRRGNTGELFF; cdr3_nt: TGTGCCGGACGCCGGGGGAACACCGGGGAGCTGTTTTTT
d_call: -; v_call: TRBV28; j_call: TRBJ2-2; clone_size: -; cdr3_aa: CASRLGGNTGELFF; cdr3_nt: TGTGCCAGCAGACTAGGGGGGAACACCGGGGAGCTGTTTTTT
d_call: TRBD2; v_call: TRBV5-4; j_call: TRBJ2-3; clone_size: -; cdr3_aa: CASSLGAGDLSDTQYF; cdr3_nt: TGTGCCAGCAGCTTGGGAGCGGGAGATTTGTCAGATACGCAGTATTTT
d_call: -; v_call: TRBV27; j_call: TRBJ1-1; clone_size: -; cdr3_aa: CASSPLGGPAFF; cdr3_nt: TGTGCCAGCAGTCCACTCGGGGGACCGGCTTTCTTT
d_call: -; v_call: TRBV7-2; j_call: TRBJ2-5; clone_size: -; cdr3_aa: CASSLADSRGTQYF; cdr3_nt: TGTGCCAGCAGCTTGGCGGACAGCCGGGGGACCCAGTACTTC
d_call: -; v_call: TRBV9; j_call: TRBJ2-4; clone_size: -; cdr3_aa: CASSVAGVNIQYF; cdr3_nt: TGTGCCAGCAGCGTAGCGGGGGTGAACATTCAGTACTTC
d_call: TRBD1; v_call: TRBV28; j_call: TRBJ1-5; clone_size: -; cdr3_aa: CASSFMLGTGKGPQHF; cdr3_nt: TGTGCCAGCAGTTTTATGTTAGGGACAGGGAAGGGGCCCCAGCATTTT
d_call: TRBD2; v_call: TRBV27; j_call: TRBJ2-5; clone_size: few; cdr3_aa: CASSLPGTSGTIEETQYF; cdr3_nt: TGTGCCAGCAGTTTACCCGGGACTAGCGGGACGATCGAAGAGACCCAGTACTTC
d_call: -; v_call: TRBV3-1/TRBV3-2; j_call: TRBJ1-5; clone_size: -; cdr3_aa: CASSNGKNYQPQHF; cdr3_nt: TGTGCCAGCAGCAACGGGAAAAACTATCAGCCCCAGCATTTT
d_call: -; v_call: TRBV7-3; j_call: TRBJ2-1; clone_size: once; cdr3_aa: CASSYGQRAYNEQFF; cdr3_nt: TGTGCCAGCAGCTATGGGCAGCGGGCCTACAATGAGCAGTTCTTC
d_call: TRBD1; v_call: TRBV19; j_call: TRBJ1-1; clone_size: few; cdr3_aa: CASSAWTGGENTEAFF; cdr3_nt: TGTGCCAGTAGTGCCTGGACAGGGGGCGAGAACACTGAAGCTTTCTTT
d_call: TRBD2; v_call: TRBV7-2; j_call: TRBJ2-4; clone_size: -; cdr3_aa: CASSLGGGKNIQYF; cdr3_nt: TGTGCCAGCAGCTTAGGCGGGGGGAAAAACATTCAGTACTTC
d_call: TRBD2; v_call: TRBV5-1; j_call: TRBJ2-7; clone_size: -; cdr3_aa: CASSLTSGENYEQYF; cdr3_nt: TGCGCCAGCAGCTTGACTAGCGGGGAAAACTACGAGCAGTACTTC
d_call: -; v_call: TRBV10-3; j_call: TRBJ1-2; clone_size: -; cdr3_aa: CAISDRGSDGYTF; cdr3_nt: TGTGCCATCAGTGATCGGGGTTCGGATGGCTACACCTTC
d_call: TRBD1; v_call: TRBV11-2; j_call: TRBJ2-1; clone_size: -; cdr3_aa: CASSRLPGQGHNEQFF; cdr3_nt: TGTGCCAGCAGCCGACTGCCGGGACAGGGACACAATGAGCAGTTCTTC
d_call: -; v_call: TRBV5-6; j_call: TRBJ1-4; clone_size: -; cdr3_aa: CASSSASTGPGEKLFF; cdr3_nt: TGTGCCAGCAGCTCGGCCTCCACAGGGCCTGGGGAAAAACTGTTTTTT
d_call: -; v_call: TRBV6-5; j_call: TRBJ2-7; clone_size: -; cdr3_aa: CASSYSGRAYEQYF; cdr3_nt: TGTGCCAGCAGTTATAGCGGACGAGCCTACGAGCAGTACTTC
d_call: -; v_call: TRBV6-5; j_call: TRBJ1-3; clone_size: once; cdr3_aa: CASSYSVLSGNTIYF; cdr3_nt: TGTGCCAGCAGTTACTCGGTTCTTAGCGGAAACACCATATATTTT
d_call: -; v_call: TRBV6-2/TRBV6-3; j_call: TRBJ1-4; clone_size: few; cdr3_aa: CASSLYEYRKLFF; cdr3_nt: TGTGCCAGCAGTTTATACGAGTATCGAAAACTGTTTTTT
d_call: -; v_call: TRBV13; j_call: TRBJ2-7; clone_size: -; cdr3_aa: CASSLLLTDNNYEQYF; cdr3_nt: TGTGCCAGCAGCCTTCTATTGACGGACAATAACTACGAGCAGTACTTC
d_call: TRBD2; v_call: TRBV27; j_call: TRBJ2-7; clone_size: -; cdr3_aa: CASSSQSGRAGEQYF; cdr3_nt: TGTGCCAGCAGTTCCCAAAGCGGGAGGGCCGGCGAGCAGTACTTC
d_call: TRBD2; v_call: TRBV5-1; j_call: TRBJ2-3; clone_size: -; cdr3_aa: CASSLAASGGANTQYF; cdr3_nt: TGCGCCAGCAGCTTGGCCGCTAGCGGGGGGGCAAATACGCAGTATTTT
d_call: TRBD2; v_call: TRBV11-2; j_call: TRBJ2-7; clone_size: -; cdr3_aa: CASSLGLAGTYEQYF; cdr3_nt: TGTGCCAGCAGCTTAGGGCTAGCGGGAACCTACGAGCAGTACTTC
d_call: TRBD1; v_call: TRBV7-9; j_call: TRBJ2-5; clone_size: -; cdr3_aa: CASSLGDRAQETQYF; cdr3_nt: TGTGCCAGCAGCTTGGGGGACAGGGCCCAAGAGACCCAGTACTTC
d_call: -; v_call: TRBV12-1; j_call: TRBJ2-7; clone_size: once; cdr3_aa: CASSSRDRFYEQYF; cdr3_nt: TGTGCCAGCAGCTCCCGGGACAGATTCTACGAGCAGTACTTC
d_call: TRBD2; v_call: TRBV11-2; j_call: TRBJ2-1; clone_size: -; cdr3_aa: CASSSGVAGGYNEQFF; cdr3_nt: TGTGCCAGCAGCTCCGGAGTAGCGGGGGGGTACAATGAGCAGTTCTTC